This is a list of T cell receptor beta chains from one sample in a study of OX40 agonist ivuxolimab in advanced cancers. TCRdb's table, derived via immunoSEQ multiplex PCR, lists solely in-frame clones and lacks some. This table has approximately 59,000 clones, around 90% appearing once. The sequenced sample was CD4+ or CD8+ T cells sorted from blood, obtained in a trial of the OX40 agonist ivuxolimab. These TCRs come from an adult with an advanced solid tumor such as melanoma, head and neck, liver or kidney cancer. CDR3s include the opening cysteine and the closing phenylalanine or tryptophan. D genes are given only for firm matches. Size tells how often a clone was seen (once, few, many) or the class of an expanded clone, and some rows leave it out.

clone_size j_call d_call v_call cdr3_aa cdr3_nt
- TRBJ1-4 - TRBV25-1 CASSEYGATNEKLFF TGTGCCAGCAGTGAATATGGTGCAACTAATGAAAAACTGTTTTTT
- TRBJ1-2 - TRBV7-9 CASSLAEYGYTF TGTGCCAGCAGCTTAGCAGAGTATGGCTACACCTTC
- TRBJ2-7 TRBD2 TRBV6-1 CASTWGGNSYEQYF TGTGCCAGCACCTGGGGGGGTAACTCCTACGAGCAGTACTTC
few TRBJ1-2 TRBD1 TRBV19 CASSAGTGGYGYTF TGTGCCAGTAGCGCCGGGACAGGAGGATATGGCTACACCTTC
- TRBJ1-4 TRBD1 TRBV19 CASSNPSGQGPTNEKLFF TGTGCCAGTAGTAACCCTTCGGGACAGGGACCAACTAATGAAAAACTGTTTTTT
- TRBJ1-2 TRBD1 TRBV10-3 CAISEERDSYGYTF TGTGCCATCAGTGAAGAACGGGACAGCTATGGCTACACCTTC
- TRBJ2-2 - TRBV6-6 CASSYDPDSNTGELFF TGTGCCAGCAGTTACGACCCGGACTCGAACACCGGGGAGCTGTTTTTT
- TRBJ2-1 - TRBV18 CASSPRQESLGNEQFF TGTGCCAGCTCACCCCGACAGGAATCCTTAGGCAATGAGCAGTTCTTC
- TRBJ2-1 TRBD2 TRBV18 CASSPLAGGYNEQFF TGTGCCAGCTCACCATTAGCGGGAGGTTACAATGAGCAGTTCTTC
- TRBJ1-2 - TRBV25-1 CASSVNDGTAAYGYTF TGTGCCAGCAGTGTCAACGACGGGACTGCCGCGTATGGCTACACCTTC
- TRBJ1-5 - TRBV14 CASSQDIVGYSNQPQHF TGTGCCAGCAGCCAAGATATCGTGGGGTATAGCAATCAGCCCCAGCATTTT
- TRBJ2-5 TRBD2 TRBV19 CASSSGLAGEKETQYF TGTGCCAGTAGTAGCGGACTAGCGGGAGAAAAAGAGACCCAGTACTTC
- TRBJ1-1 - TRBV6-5 CASTSQGYTEAFF TGTGCCAGCACCAGCCAGGGGTACACTGAAGCTTTCTTT
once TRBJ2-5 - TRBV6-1 CASSSPRRGRETQYF TGTGCCAGCAGTTCCCCCCGACGGGGGCGGGAGACCCAGTACTTC
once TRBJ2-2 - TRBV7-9 CASSTPQYSGELFF TGTGCCAGCAGCACCCCACAGTATTCCGGGGAGCTGTTTTTT
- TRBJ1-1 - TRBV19 CASSPEVGRGMNTEAFF TGTGCCAGTAGCCCGGAGGTGGGGCGCGGGATGAACACTGAAGCTTTCTTT
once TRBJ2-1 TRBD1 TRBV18 CASSPPRGTGFYNEQFF TGTGCCAGCTCACCACCGAGGGGGACAGGGTTCTACAATGAGCAGTTCTTC
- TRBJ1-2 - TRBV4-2 CASSHIAGGYTF TGTGCCAGCAGCCACATAGCCGGCGGCTACACCTTC
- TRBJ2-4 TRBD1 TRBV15 CATSASIEGAWAKNIQYF TGTGCCACCAGCGCGTCGATTGAGGGGGCCTGGGCCAAAAACATTCAGTACTTC
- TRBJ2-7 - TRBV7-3 CASSLTSGPYEQYF TGTGCCAGCAGCTTAACGTCCGGCCCATACGAGCAGTACTTC
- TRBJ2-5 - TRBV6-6 CASSSGEETQYF TGTGCCAGCAGTTCGGGAGAAGAGACCCAGTACTTC
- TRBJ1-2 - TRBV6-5 CASSYQGSYGYTF TGTGCCAGCAGTTACCAGGGCAGCTATGGCTACACCTTC
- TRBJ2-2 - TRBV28 CASTPPSGWANTGELFF TGTGCCAGCACCCCTCCCAGCGGGTGGGCTAACACCGGGGAGCTGTTTTTT
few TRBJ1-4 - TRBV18 CASSPPQGGLSEKLFF TGTGCCAGCTCACCGCCACAGGGAGGGCTCAGCGAAAAACTGTTTTTT
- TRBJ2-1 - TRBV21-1 CASYPMRLARTSYNEQFF TGTGCCAGCTACCCCATGAGGCTAGCGAGAACTTCCTACAATGAGCAGTTCTTC
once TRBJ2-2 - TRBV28 CASRTSVNTGELFF TGTGCCAGCAGGACCTCGGTGAACACCGGGGAGCTGTTTTTT
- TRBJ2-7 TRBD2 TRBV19 CASRGLAGVGTYEQYF TGTGCCAGCCGGGGACTAGCGGGAGTAGGTACCTACGAGCAGTACTTC
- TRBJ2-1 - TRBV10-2 CASSESNRLGEQFF TGCGCCAGCAGTGAGTCGAATAGGTTGGGTGAGCAGTTCTTC
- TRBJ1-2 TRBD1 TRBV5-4 CASSLGDRAYNYGYTF TGTGCCAGCAGCTTGGGGGACAGGGCCTATAACTATGGCTACACCTTC
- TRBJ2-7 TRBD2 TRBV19 CASRLAGHGGGEQYF TGTGCCAGTAGGCTAGCGGGCCACGGAGGGGGCGAGCAGTACTTC
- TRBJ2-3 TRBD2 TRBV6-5 CASRPGLASSDTQYF TGTGCCAGCAGGCCGGGACTAGCGTCTTCAGATACGCAGTATTTT
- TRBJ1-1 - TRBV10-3 CAISESTGREAFF TGTGCCATCAGTGAGTCGACAGGACGCGAAGCTTTCTTT
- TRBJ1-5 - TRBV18 CASSPQGTNQPQHF TGTGCCAGCTCACCACAGGGGACGAATCAGCCCCAGCATTTT
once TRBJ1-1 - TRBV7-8 CASSLQGRDAFF TGTGCCAGCAGCTTGCAAGGGAGGGATGCTTTCTTT
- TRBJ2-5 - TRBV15 CATSRGYETQYF TGTGCCACCAGCAGGGGGTATGAGACCCAGTACTTC
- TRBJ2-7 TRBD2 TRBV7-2 CASSPDRTSGTYEQYF TGTGCCAGCAGCCCCGATAGGACTAGCGGGACCTACGAGCAGTACTTC